The next 5 T cell receptor beta chains were all read from a single sample in a study of blood T cells in healthy people across ages (dated by TCRdb to about 2015). The library was built by means of 5' RACE. TCRdb shows the sequencer as Illumina HiSeq 2500. A second PCR of about 7 to 12 cycles was performed with a sample-barcoded 5' primer and a J-beta primer mix. The public reads were quality trimmed at Q25 with fastp and then assembled into clones with MiXCR by TCRdb, keeping productive beta chains. CDR3 protein sequences are deduplicated, and each keeps its most common genes and DNA. This sample gives roughly 1.6 million distinct CDR3 sequences in total; approximately 32% of them show up just once. The top ten hold around 11% of the sample. The material sequenced was blood. Every receptor here comes from a woman aged 25 to 39 in good health.

This clonotype was recorded a few times. The CDR3 is CASSLGERSQGQYF. DNA for the CDR3: TGCGCCAGCAGTCTTGGAGAAAGGTCTCAAGGGCAGTACTTC. The V and J genes are TRBV5-1 and TRBJ2-7; D is uncertain. Germline CDR1 reads SGHRS; CDR2 reads YFSETQ. This CDR3 has 14 residues. V was clipped by 5 bases and J by 9 bases, with 21 bases between them.

V is TRBV28 and J is TRBJ1-5; D might be TRBD1 (6 bases). CDR1 MDHEN and CDR2 SYDVKM come from the germline V gene. V was trimmed by 4 bases and J by 4 bases, leaving 17 bases between them. This CDR3 spans 16 amino acids. CDR3: CASSSLGRGQNQPQHF. The CDR3 nucleotides read TGTGCCAGCAGTTCCCTGGGCAGGGGCCAAAATCAGCCCCAGCATTTT.

V gene TRBV27 combines with J gene TRBJ2-3, with 11 bases fitting TRBD2. The CDR3 extends over 17 amino acids. With V trimmed by 3 bases and J by 1 base, 6 bases remained unmatched. Germline-derived CDR1 and CDR2 are MNHEY and SMNVEV (reference sequence). CDR3 sequence: CASSFLLAGVGTDTQYF. The CDR3 DNA sequence: TGTGCCAGCAGTTTCTTACTAGCGGGGGTCGGCACAGATACGCAGTATTTT.

V gene TRBV27 combines with J gene TRBJ2-7; no clear D gene. The V gene's germline CDR1 is MNHEY and CDR2 SMNVEV (reference sequence). The CDR3 contains 14 residues. Trimming shortened V by 6 bases and J by 0 bases, and 12 bases separated the two germline ends. This chain's CDR3 is CASRRTDSSYEQYF. The CDR3 DNA reads TGTGCCAGCAGGCGGACGGATAGCTCCTACGAGCAGTACTTC.

Comment on this clonotype: A much larger clone differs by one base, so this may be a read error. The gene calls are TRBV4-1 and TRBJ2-1, with D maybe TRBD1 (6 bases). This CDR3 contains 16 residues. Germline values: CDR1 MGHRA, CDR2 YSYEKL. In DNA, the CDR3 is TGCGCCGGCAGCCCCCAACAGGGAATATCCTACAATGAGCAGTTCTTC. It specifies CAGSPQQGISYNEQFF.